The source of this TCR beta chain is a study of Graves' ophthalmopathy and Graves' hyperthyroidism. For the study at large: Peripheral blood sampling preceded any treatment and occurred at initial diagnosis.

This clonotype was counted at least ten times. CDR3 size: 14 residues. Between the trimmed V and J ends, which lost 2 bases and 7 bases, there was a span of 14 bases. Germline V gene sequence: CDR1 MNHEY, CDR2 SMNVEV (reference sequence). TCR beta CDR3 amplification used RNA transcripts. HTBI-primed first-round RT-PCR preceded second-round multiplex PCR. MiXCR was run by TCRdb on the multiplex PCR reads, yielding one entry per CDR3 protein. The data contain some 350,000 distinct CDR3 sequences, about 18% of them singletons. Participants with hyperthyroidism, aged 18 to 65, were newly diagnosed with under 2 months' duration.

V usage is TRBV27 and J usage is TRBJ1-2, with a tentative D call TRBD1 (6 bases). The source is an adult woman with stable Graves' hyperthyroidism. Sequencing was done on a sample of peripheral blood. The CDR3: CASSLTQQGPGYTF. The CDR3 nucleotides read TGTGCCAGCAGTTTAACCCAACAGGGCCCTGGCTACACCTTC.